This entry describes one T cell receptor beta chain. After re-calling the 5' RACE reads, TCRdb lists one entry per CDR3 protein, DNA absent. In total, the table holds 500,000 or so distinct CDR3 sequences. This CDR3 region has 13 residues. The record originates from a study of T cells expressing NK-cell markers. This chain uses TRBV12-3 or TRBV12-4 with TRBJ2-3; the TRBD2 assignment by TCRdb is unverifiable without DNA. This clonotype was obtained from a man aged 18 to 35 in good health. Sequencing was done on a sample of blood T cells: a sorted CD56 or NKG2C T cell subset, CD4+ or CD8+ T cells, or bulk PBMC T cells (not recorded which). The chain's CDR3 is CASGWEFTDTQYF.